The 32 T cell receptor beta chains below all came from one sample that was sequenced in a study of OX40 agonist ivuxolimab in advanced cancers. Sequencing used immunoSEQ multiplex PCR; TCRdb keeps in-frame clones, though not all of them. The sample has under 75,000 clones, roughly nine tenths seen once. Here the sequenced sample was CD4+ or CD8+ T cells sorted from blood, taken in a trial of the OX40 agonist ivuxolimab. The origin of the receptors is an adult with an advanced solid tumor such as melanoma, head and neck, liver or kidney cancer.

The V and J genes are TRBV5-5 and TRBJ2-2; 9 nucleotides match TRBD2. CDR1 is SGHKS, CDR2 YYEKEE, per germline (reference sequence). The V gene end was trimmed by 0 bases and the J gene end by 4 bases; junction bases not matched to a gene: 7. CDR3 length: 17 residues. The CDR3 region is CASSLEVAGVGTGELFF. The CDR3 DNA reads as TGTGCCAGCAGCTTGGAGGTAGCGGGAGTAGGCACCGGGGAGCTGTTTTTT.

The chain employs TRBV2 and TRBJ2-2; 8 nucleotides match TRBD2. CDR1 and CDR2 from the germline V gene are SNHLY and FYNNEI. There are 13 residues in the CDR3. The junction had 1 base not matched to a gene; V was cut back by 4 bases and J by 6 bases. CDR3: CASSGSGAGELFF. In DNA form, the CDR3 reads TGTGCCAGCAGTGGTAGCGGGGCCGGGGAGCTGTTTTTT.

The chain joins TRBV2 to TRBJ2-7; D may be TRBD1 (5 bases). V dropped 5 bases and J dropped 4 bases, with 12 bases sitting between them. This CDR3 has 13 amino acids. Germline V gene sequence: CDR1 SNHLY, CDR2 FYNNEI. The CDR3 region is CASSRGRDYEQYF. DNA of the CDR3: TGTGCCAGCAGTAGGGGAAGGGATTACGAGCAGTACTTC.

This chain connects TRBV5-6 to TRBJ2-2; TRBD2 agrees at 12 bases. The CDR3 has 17 residues. CDR1 and CDR2 (germline): SGHDT, YYEEEE. After removal of 6 bases from V and 5 bases from J, the junction contained 11 bases not matched to a gene. The CDR3 coding sequence is TGTGCCAGCACCCTGTGGGCCGGACTAGCGGGGACCGGGGAGCTGTTTTTT. It translates to CASTLWAGLAGTGELFF.

This sequence joins TRBV11-2 and TRBJ1-1; the D is unclear. This CDR3 spans 14 amino acids. Trimming cost V 6 bases and J 2 bases, with 13 bases left between them. Germline V gene sequence: CDR1 SGHAT, CDR2 FQNNGV. The CDR3 loop reads CASSINSGNTEAFF. The CDR3 region has the DNA TGTGCCAGCAGTATCAACAGCGGAAACACTGAAGCTTTCTTT.

J is TRBJ1-1 and V is TRBV6-5, with D perhaps matching TRBD1 (5 bases). Germline V CDR1 and CDR2: MNHEY, SVGAGI. The CDR3 is made up of 13 amino acids. Trimming took 5 bases from V and 8 from J, leaving 15 bases between them. The CDR3 loop is CASSEQVRTEAFF. DNA for the CDR3: TGTGCCAGCAGTGAACAAGTAAGGACAGAAGCTTTCTTT.

The chain is built from TRBV5-1 and TRBJ2-5, with 7 bases lining up with TRBD2. There are 17 residues in the CDR3. Germline loops: CDR1 SGHRS, CDR2 YFSETQ. V lost 1 base to trimming and J lost 2 bases; unmatched junction nucleotides: 11. CDR3 region: CASSLTLTSIKQETQYF. CDR3 bases: TGCGCCAGCAGCTTGACTTTGACTAGCATTAAGCAAGAGACCCAGTACTTC.

The J gene is TRBJ1-5, the V gene TRBV19; D is unresolved. Germline CDR1 and CDR2: LNHDA and SQIVND (reference sequence). There are 14 residues in the CDR3. Trimming took 1 base from V and 6 from J, leaving 10 bases between them. The CDR3: CASSIVGSPQPQHF. The CDR3 DNA follows: TGTGCCAGTAGTATAGTGGGCAGCCCTCAGCCCCAGCATTTT.

This clone has a single count. V usage is TRBV27 and J usage is TRBJ2-2, with D unclear. The CDR3 has 16 residues. Germline V lookup: CDR1 MNHEY, CDR2 SMNVEV (reference sequence). The ends were cut back, 0 bases at V and 6 bases at J, with 14 bases in the middle. The CDR3 sequence: CASSLSPTVRAGELFF. CDR3 bases: TGTGCCAGCAGTTTATCTCCCACAGTTCGAGCCGGGGAGCTGTTTTTT.

This clone is a singleton in its sample. V usage is TRBV11-3 and J usage is TRBJ2-7, with a tentative D call TRBD2 (5 bases). V was shortened by 4 bases and J by 2 bases, with 18 bases between the two germline ends. CDR1 and CDR2 (germline): SGHNT, YENEEA. The CDR3 has 16 residues. CDR3 region: CASSCPGPLAPYEQYF. The CDR3 DNA reads as TGTGCCAGCAGCTGTCCCGGGCCCCTAGCACCCTACGAGCAGTACTTC.

As DNA, the CDR3 is TGTGCCAGCAGCGAACCTTCGGGACAGGGAATAGATACGCAGTATTTT. Translating gives CASSEPSGQGIDTQYF. The chain combines TRBV2 with TRBJ2-3; 9 positions agree with TRBD1. The CDR3 consists of 16 residues. The J segment lost 5 bases and the V segment lost 6 bases, leaving 12 bases of the junction unmatched. Germline V gene sequence: CDR1 SNHLY, CDR2 FYNNEI.

The gene calls are TRBV5-5 and TRBJ2-6; D perhaps matches TRBD1 (5 bases). V lost 2 bases, J lost 0 bases, and 12 bases lay in between. The germline gives CDR1 SGHKS, CDR2 YYEKEE (reference sequence). The CDR3 has 17 residues. The CDR3: CASSFRQIRSGANVLTF. The CDR3 DNA reads as TGTGCCAGCAGCTTCCGACAGATCCGCTCTGGGGCCAACGTCCTGACTTTC.

The rearrangement uses TRBV11-2 and TRBJ2-7; 7 bases agree with TRBD1. The CDR3 sequence is 14 residues long. Germline loops: CDR1 SGHAT, CDR2 FQNNGV. With V trimmed by 2 bases and J by 6 bases, 7 bases remained unmatched. This CDR3 reads CASSLQQGISEQYF. For the CDR3, the DNA is TGTGCCAGCAGCTTACAACAGGGGATCAGCGAGCAGTACTTC.

This chain uses TRBV30 with TRBJ2-3; 9 nucleotides match TRBD2. Unmatched junction bases numbered 3, after V lost 2 bases and J lost 0 bases. The germline gives CDR1 GTSNPN, CDR2 SVGIG (reference sequence). This CDR3 region has 15 residues. Written as DNA, the CDR3 is TGTGCCTGGAGTACGACTAGCGGTAGCACAGATACGCAGTATTTT. Amino acid sequence: CAWSTTSGSTDTQYF.

The CDR3 bases are TGTGCCAGCAGCTTCCGGCGGGGCGGAGAGACCCAGTACTTC. Translation gives CASSFRRGGETQYF. This rearrangement joins TRBV11-2 to TRBJ2-5, with D perhaps TRBD2 (6 bases). The germline CDR1 and CDR2 sequences are SGHAT and FQNNGV. The CDR3 contains 14 residues. The V end lost 3 bases, the J end lost 4 bases, and 12 bases lay between the germline ends.

This sequence joins TRBV9 and TRBJ2-7; a weak D match, TRBD2 (5 bases). Trimming removed 0 bases from V and 7 bases from J, with 17 bases in between. This CDR3 has 15 residues. CDR1 SGDLS and CDR2 YYNGEE come from the germline V gene. The CDR3 region is CASSVGSAQTGEQYF. The CDR3 bases are TGTGCCAGCAGCGTAGGTAGCGCCCAGACGGGGGAGCAGTACTTC.

This rearrangement joins TRBV7-2 to TRBJ1-5, with no clear D. Between the trimmed V and J ends, which lost 1 base and 7 bases, there was a span of 8 bases. The CDR3 has 13 residues. Germline V gene sequence: CDR1 SGHTA, CDR2 FQGNSA. DNA for the CDR3: TGTGCCAGCAGCTTAGAGAGCGGGCAGCCCCAGCATTTT. As protein: CASSLESGQPQHF.

This clone was found once. The chain carries TRBV2 and TRBJ2-2; 8 bases are a match to TRBD1. The CDR3 covers 16 residues. Germline values: CDR1 SNHLY, CDR2 FYNNEI. V was pared by 8 bases and J by 5 bases, with 13 bases of the junction left unmatched. CDR3 region: CASVPPGTGGTGELFF. CDR3 DNA: TGTGCCAGCGTCCCCCCCGGGACAGGTGGTACCGGGGAGCTGTTTTTT.

In regard to this clone: The CDR3 does not end in the conserved phenylalanine or tryptophan, so this is likely a read error. The J gene is TRBJ1-5, the V gene TRBV2; unclear D gene. V shed 4 bases and J shed 3 bases, with 10 bases lying between them. The CDR3 runs to 14 residues. Germline-derived CDR1 and CDR2 are SNHLY and FYNNEI. The CDR3: CASSVVRNNQPQHL. DNA for the CDR3: TGTGCCAGCAGTGTGGTCAGAAACAATCAGCCCCAGCATCTT.

This chain joins TRBV29-1 and TRBJ1-1, with a tentative D call TRBD1 (6 bases). This CDR3 is 13 amino acids long. Trimming took 6 bases from V and 1 from J, leaving 12 bases between them. The germline CDR1 and CDR2 sequences are SQVTM and ANQGSEA. This CDR3 is CSVNRATNTEAFF. In nucleotides, the CDR3 is TGCAGCGTGAACAGGGCCACGAACACTGAAGCTTTCTTT. Looking up the rest from reference TRBV29-1 and TRBJ1-1 gives the full variable domain: SAVISQKPSRDICQRGTSLTIQCQVDSQVTMMFWYRQQPGQSLTLIATANQGSEATYESGFVIDKFPISRPNLTFSTLTVSNMSPEDSSIYLCSVNRATNTEAFFGQGTRLTVV.

The rearrangement joins TRBV18 to TRBJ1-3, with no clear D. Germline CDR1 KGHSH, CDR2 LQKENI. The CDR3 is 14 amino acids. Trimming cost V 3 bases and J 2 bases, with 8 bases left between them. CDR3 bases: TGTGCCAGCTCACCGGATACGACTGGAAACACCATATATTTT. Protein sequence: CASSPDTTGNTIYF.

The J gene is TRBJ2-1, the V gene TRBV15; 7 bases are a match to TRBD1. The germline gives CDR1 LNHNV, CDR2 YYDKDF (reference sequence). The CDR3 sequence is 18 residues long. The V and J ends lost 9 bases and 0 bases, in that order; junction bases with no gene match: 17. The CDR3 loop is CATRGYRGNSGSYNEQFF. The CDR3 coding sequence is TGTGCCACTCGTGGGTACAGGGGAAACAGTGGCTCCTACAATGAGCAGTTCTTC.

Written as DNA, the CDR3 is TGTGCCAGCAGCTTGGAAGGAGGGTCAGGGGAGCAGTTCTTC. Protein product: CASSLEGGSGEQFF. The chain links TRBV11-2 to TRBJ2-1, with D perhaps matching TRBD2 (6 bases). The CDR3 sequence is 14 residues long. V shed 3 bases and J shed 10 bases, with 16 bases lying between them. The V gene's germline CDR1 is SGHAT and CDR2 FQNNGV.

The rearrangement uses TRBV10-3 and TRBJ2-2; D may be TRBD1 or TRBD2 (6 bases each). CDR1 ENHRY and CDR2 SYGVKD come from the germline V gene. This CDR3 is built from 13 residues. V was clipped by 11 bases and J by 7 bases, with 17 bases between them. CDR3 nucleotides: TGTGCCGCCCAGAGGGGGGTGGGCGGGGAGCTGTTTTTT. It translates to CAAQRGVGGELFF.

This sequence joins TRBV6-5 and TRBJ1-5; no reliable D call. Between the trimmed V and J ends, which lost 5 bases and 1 base, there was a span of 9 bases. Germline lookup yields CDR1 MNHEY and CDR2 SVGAGI. The CDR3 contains 14 residues. The CDR3 DNA is TGTGCCAGCAGTGACCCCCAGAGCAATCAGCCCCAGCATTTT. Protein sequence: CASSDPQSNQPQHF.

The chain has TRBV7-9 and TRBJ1-3; D may be TRBD1 (6 bases). The V end lost 5 bases, the J end lost 2 bases, and 13 bases lay between the germline ends. Per the germline V gene, CDR1 is SEHNR and CDR2 is FQNEAQ (reference sequence). The CDR3 totals 15 residues. CDR3 bases: TGTGCCAGCAGCGAGCCGACAGGCACTGGAAACACCATATATTTT. This codes for CASSEPTGTGNTIYF. The whole variable domain, remainder taken from reference TRBV7-9 and TRBJ1-3, is DTGVSQNPRHKITKRGQNVTFRCDPISEHNRLYWYRQTLGQGPEFLTYFQNEAQLEKSRLLSDRFSAERPKGSFSTLEIQRTEQGDSAMYLCASSEPTGTGNTIYFGEGSWLTVV.

The V gene is TRBV20-1, the J gene TRBJ1-2; tentative D call: TRBD1 (5 bases). Germline lookup yields CDR1 DFQATT and CDR2 SNEGSKA (reference sequence). Trimming left V 6 bases short and J 4 bases short, with 6 bases between. The CDR3 has 10 residues. CDR3 residues: CSATAYGYTF. The CDR3 bases are TGCAGTGCGACAGCCTATGGCTACACCTTC.

The V gene is TRBV28, the J gene TRBJ2-3; TRBD1 is a possible D gene (6 bases). V lost 6 bases, J lost 3 bases, and 10 bases lay in between. CDR3 length: 13 residues. Germline V lookup: CDR1 MDHEN, CDR2 SYDVKM. The CDR3 DNA sequence: TGTGCCAGCAGACCTCAGGGGACAGATACGCAGTATTTT. As protein: CASRPQGTDTQYF. The complete variable domain, with remaining parts taken from reference TRBV28 and TRBJ2-3, reads DVKVTQSSRYLVKRTGEKVFLECVQDMDHENMFWYRQDPGLGLRLIYFSYDVKMKEKGDIPEGYSVSREKKERFSLILESASTNQTSMYLCASRPQGTDTQYFGPGTRLTVL.

V usage is TRBV6-1 and J usage is TRBJ2-2; no firm D call. The V and J ends lost 4 bases and 0 bases respectively, with 9 bases between them. Germline CDR1 reads MNHNS; CDR2 reads SASEGT. The CDR3 has 15 residues. The CDR3 is CASSVRAANTGELFF. In DNA, the CDR3 is TGTGCCAGCAGTGTCAGAGCTGCGAACACCGGGGAGCTGTTTTTT.

This rearrangement joins TRBV4-1 to TRBJ2-1; D tentatively reads TRBD1 or TRBD2 (6 bases each). Deletions cut 3 bases from V and 9 bases from J, with 15 bases between. CDR1 MGHRA and CDR2 YSYEKL come from the germline V gene. The CDR3 loop spans 14 amino acids. The CDR3 region has the DNA TGCGCCAGCAGCCAGCTCCAAGGAGGGGGTGAGCAGTTCTTC. Translation: CASSQLQGGGEQFF.

The chain links TRBV7-9 to TRBJ2-2, with D perhaps TRBD2 (5 bases). Trimming took 0 bases from V and 3 from J, leaving 8 bases between them. Germline values: CDR1 SEHNR, CDR2 FQNEAQ (reference sequence). The CDR3 consists of 15 residues. CDR3 in DNA: TGTGCCAGCAGCTTAGCAGGGAGACACACCGGGGAGCTGTTTTTT. Translating gives CASSLAGRHTGELFF.

The genes are TRBV6-5 and TRBJ1-1; 8 nucleotides line up with TRBD1. The junction had 0 bases not matched to a gene; V was cut back by 5 bases and J by 1 base. CDR3 size: 13 residues. The germline gives CDR1 MNHEY, CDR2 SVGAGI. The CDR3 loop reads CASSGQGNTEAFF. CDR3 bases: TGTGCCAGCAGTGGACAGGGGAACACTGAAGCTTTCTTT.